This TCR beta chain emerged from a study of blood T cells in healthy people across ages. This clonotype has only a few counts. Each sample yielded at least 5.5 micrograms of PBMC total RNA. This CDR3 comprises 15 residues. V was shortened by 1 base and J by 2 bases, with 11 bases between the two germline ends. Germline CDR1 is SGHRS and CDR2 is YFSETQ. Together with a sample-barcoded 5' primer, a J-beta primer mix was included in a second PCR lasting about 6 to 12 cycles. Every single cDNA molecule received a tag from a template-switch adaptor with 12 random nucleotides. TCRdb reanalysed the 5' RACE reads using MiXCR and keeps one entry per CDR3 protein. The sample holds over 950,000 distinct CDR3 sequences, roughly 51% seen once.

Sequencing input: blood. This TCR was sampled from an older woman in good health. The V call is TRBV5-1, the J call TRBJ2-3, with D perhaps being TRBD1 or TRBD2 (5 bases each). CDR3 sequence: CASSLKTGPTDTQYF. Written as DNA, the CDR3 is TGCGCCAGCAGCTTGAAGACGGGGCCCACAGATACGCAGTATTTT.